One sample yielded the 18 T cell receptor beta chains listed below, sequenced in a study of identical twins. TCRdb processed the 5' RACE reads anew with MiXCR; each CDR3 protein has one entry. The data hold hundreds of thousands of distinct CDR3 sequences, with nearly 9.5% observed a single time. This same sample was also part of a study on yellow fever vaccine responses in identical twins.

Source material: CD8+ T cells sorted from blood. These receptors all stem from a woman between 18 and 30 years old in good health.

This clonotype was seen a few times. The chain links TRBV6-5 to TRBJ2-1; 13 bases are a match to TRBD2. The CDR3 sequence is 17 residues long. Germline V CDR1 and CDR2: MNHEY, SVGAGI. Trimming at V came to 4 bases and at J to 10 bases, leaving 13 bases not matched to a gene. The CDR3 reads CASSFLPGTSGEWEQFF. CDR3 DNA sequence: TGTGCCAGCAGTTTCCTCCCCGGGACTAGCGGGGAATGGGAGCAGTTCTTC.

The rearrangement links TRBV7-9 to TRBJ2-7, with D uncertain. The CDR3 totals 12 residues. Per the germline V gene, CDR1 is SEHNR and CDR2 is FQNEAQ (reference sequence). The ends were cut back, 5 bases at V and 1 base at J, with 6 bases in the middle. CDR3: CASSNRSYEQYF. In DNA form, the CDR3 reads TGTGCCAGCAGCAACCGATCCTACGAGCAGTACTTC. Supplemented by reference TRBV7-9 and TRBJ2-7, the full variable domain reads DTGVSQNPRHKITKRGQNVTFRCDPISEHNRLYWYRQTLGQGPEFLTYFQNEAQLEKSRLLSDRFSAERPKGSFSTLEIQRTEQGDSAMYLCASSNRSYEQYFGPGTRLTVT.

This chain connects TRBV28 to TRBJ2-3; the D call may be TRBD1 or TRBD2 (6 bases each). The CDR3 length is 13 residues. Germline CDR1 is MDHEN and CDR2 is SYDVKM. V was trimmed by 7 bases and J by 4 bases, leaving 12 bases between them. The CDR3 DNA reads TGTGCCAGCACCTGGGGGGCCGCAGATACGCAGTATTTT. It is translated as CASTWGAADTQYF.

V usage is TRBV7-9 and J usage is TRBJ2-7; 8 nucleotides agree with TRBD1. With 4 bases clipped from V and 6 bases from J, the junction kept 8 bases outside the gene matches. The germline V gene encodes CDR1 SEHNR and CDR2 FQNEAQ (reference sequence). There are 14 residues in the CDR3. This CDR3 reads CASSSGTGSVEQYF. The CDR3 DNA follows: TGTGCCAGCAGCTCCGGGACAGGCTCAGTCGAGCAGTACTTC. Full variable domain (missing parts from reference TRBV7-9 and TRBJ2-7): DTGVSQNPRHKITKRGQNVTFRCDPISEHNRLYWYRQTLGQGPEFLTYFQNEAQLEKSRLLSDRFSAERPKGSFSTLEIQRTEQGDSAMYLCASSSGTGSVEQYFGPGTRLTVT.

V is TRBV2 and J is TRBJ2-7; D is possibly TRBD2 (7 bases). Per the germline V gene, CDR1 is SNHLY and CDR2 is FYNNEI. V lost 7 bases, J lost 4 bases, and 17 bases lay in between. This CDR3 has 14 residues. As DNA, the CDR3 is TGTGCCAGCACCCTAAGGAAGGGGGGGTACGAGCAGTACTTC. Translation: CASTLRKGGYEQYF.

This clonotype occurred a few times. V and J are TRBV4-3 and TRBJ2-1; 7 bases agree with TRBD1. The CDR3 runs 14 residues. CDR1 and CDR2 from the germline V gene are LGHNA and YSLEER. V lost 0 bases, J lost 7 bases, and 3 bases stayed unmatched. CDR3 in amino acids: CASSQERRGNEQFF. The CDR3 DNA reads TGCGCCAGCAGCCAAGAACGCAGGGGGAATGAGCAGTTCTTC.

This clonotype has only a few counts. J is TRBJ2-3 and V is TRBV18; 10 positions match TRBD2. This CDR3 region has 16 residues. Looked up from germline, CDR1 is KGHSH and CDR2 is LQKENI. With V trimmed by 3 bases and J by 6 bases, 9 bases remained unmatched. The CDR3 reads CASSPSLAGGSDTQYF. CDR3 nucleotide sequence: TGTGCCAGCTCACCTTCTTTAGCGGGGGGATCGGATACGCAGTATTTT. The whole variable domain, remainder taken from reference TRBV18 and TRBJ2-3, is NAGVMQNPRHLVRRRGQEARLRCSPMKGHSHVYWYRQLPEEGLKFMVYLQKENIIDESGMPKERFSAEFPKEGPSILRIQQVVRGDSAAYFCASSPSLAGGSDTQYFGPGTRLTVL.

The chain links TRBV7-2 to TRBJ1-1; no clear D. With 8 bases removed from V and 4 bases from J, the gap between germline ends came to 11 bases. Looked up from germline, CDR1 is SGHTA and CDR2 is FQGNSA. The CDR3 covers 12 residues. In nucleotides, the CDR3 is TGTGCCAGCTCCAGGTCGAGCACTGAAGCTTTCTTT. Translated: CASSRSSTEAFF.

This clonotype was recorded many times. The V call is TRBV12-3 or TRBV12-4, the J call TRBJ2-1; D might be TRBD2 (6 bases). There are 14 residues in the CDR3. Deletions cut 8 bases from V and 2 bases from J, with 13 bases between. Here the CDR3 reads CASRGLSPYNEQFF. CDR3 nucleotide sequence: TGTGCCAGCCGGGGACTCTCACCCTACAATGAGCAGTTCTTC.

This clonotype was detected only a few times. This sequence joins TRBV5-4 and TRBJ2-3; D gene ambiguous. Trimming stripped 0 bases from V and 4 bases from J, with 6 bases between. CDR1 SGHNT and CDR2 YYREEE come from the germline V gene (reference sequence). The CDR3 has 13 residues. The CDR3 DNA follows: TGTGCCAGCAGCTTGGCGCCAGCAGATACGCAGTATTTT. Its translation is CASSLAPADTQYF.

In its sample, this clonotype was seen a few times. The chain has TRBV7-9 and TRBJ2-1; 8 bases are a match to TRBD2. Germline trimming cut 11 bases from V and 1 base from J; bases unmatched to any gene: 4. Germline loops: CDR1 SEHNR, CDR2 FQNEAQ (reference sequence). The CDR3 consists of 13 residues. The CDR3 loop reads CAEGGGSYNEQFF. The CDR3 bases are TGTGCCGAGGGCGGGGGGTCCTACAATGAGCAGTTCTTC.

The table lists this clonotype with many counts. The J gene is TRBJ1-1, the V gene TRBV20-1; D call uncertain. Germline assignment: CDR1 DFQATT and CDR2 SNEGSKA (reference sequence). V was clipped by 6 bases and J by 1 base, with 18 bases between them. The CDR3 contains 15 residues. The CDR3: CSAQNPAAPNTEAFF. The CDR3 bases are TGCAGTGCCCAAAACCCGGCAGCGCCGAACACTGAAGCTTTCTTT.

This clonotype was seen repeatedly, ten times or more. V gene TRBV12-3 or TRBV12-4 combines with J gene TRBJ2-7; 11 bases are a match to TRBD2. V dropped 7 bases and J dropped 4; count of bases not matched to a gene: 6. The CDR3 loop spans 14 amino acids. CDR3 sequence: CASTPGLAAYEQYF. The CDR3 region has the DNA TGTGCCAGCACTCCGGGACTAGCGGCTTACGAGCAGTACTTC.

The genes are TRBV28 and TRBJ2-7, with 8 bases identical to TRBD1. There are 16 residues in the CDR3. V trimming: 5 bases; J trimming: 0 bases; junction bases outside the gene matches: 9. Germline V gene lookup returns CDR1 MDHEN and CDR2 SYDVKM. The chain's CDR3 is CASSQPTGVSSYEQYF. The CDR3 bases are TGTGCCAGCAGTCAACCGACAGGGGTAAGCTCCTACGAGCAGTACTTC.

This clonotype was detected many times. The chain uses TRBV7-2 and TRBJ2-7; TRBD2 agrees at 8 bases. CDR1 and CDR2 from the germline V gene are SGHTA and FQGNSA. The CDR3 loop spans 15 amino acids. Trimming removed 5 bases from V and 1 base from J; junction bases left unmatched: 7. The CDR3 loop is CASSVGTSSSYEQYF. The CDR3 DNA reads TGTGCCAGCAGCGTAGGGACTAGTTCTTCCTACGAGCAGTACTTC.

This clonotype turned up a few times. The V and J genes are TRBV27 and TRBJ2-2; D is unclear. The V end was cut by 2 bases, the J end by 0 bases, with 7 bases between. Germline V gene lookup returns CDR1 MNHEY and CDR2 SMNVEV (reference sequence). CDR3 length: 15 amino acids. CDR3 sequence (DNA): TGTGCCAGCAGTTTAAACACCGCGAACACCGGGGAGCTGTTTTTT. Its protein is CASSLNTANTGELFF.

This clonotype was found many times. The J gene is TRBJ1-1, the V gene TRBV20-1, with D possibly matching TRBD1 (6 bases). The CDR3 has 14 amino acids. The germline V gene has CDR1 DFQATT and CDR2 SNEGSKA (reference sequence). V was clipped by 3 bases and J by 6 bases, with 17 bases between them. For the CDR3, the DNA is TGCAGTGCTAGGGCGATGGACAGTAACCCTGAAGCTTTCTTT. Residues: CSARAMDSNPEAFF.

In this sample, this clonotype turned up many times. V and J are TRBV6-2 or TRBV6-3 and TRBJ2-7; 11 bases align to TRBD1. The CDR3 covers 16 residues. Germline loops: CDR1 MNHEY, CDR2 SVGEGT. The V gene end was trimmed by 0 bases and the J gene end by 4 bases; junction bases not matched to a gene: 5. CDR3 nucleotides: TGTGCCAGCAGTTACTCGAAGGGACAGGGGGATTACGAGCAGTACTTC. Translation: CASSYSKGQGDYEQYF.